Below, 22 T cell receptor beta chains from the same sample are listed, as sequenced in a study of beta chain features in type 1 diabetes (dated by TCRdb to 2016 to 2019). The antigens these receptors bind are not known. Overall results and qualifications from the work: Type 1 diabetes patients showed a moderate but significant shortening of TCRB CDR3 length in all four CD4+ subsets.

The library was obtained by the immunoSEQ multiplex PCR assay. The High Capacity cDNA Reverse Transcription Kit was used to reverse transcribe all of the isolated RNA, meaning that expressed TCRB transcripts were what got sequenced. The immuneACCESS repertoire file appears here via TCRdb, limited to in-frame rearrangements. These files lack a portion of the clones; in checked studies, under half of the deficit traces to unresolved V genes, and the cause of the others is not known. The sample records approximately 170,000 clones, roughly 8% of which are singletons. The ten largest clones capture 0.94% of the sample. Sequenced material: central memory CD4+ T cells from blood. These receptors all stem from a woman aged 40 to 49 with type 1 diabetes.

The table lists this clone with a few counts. The CDR3 sequence is CASSAMAGWQETQYF. CDR3 DNA sequence: TGTGCCAGCAGCGCAATGGCAGGGTGGCAAGAGACCCAGTACTTC. J is TRBJ2-5 and V is TRBV9; a weak D match, TRBD1 (5 bases). The germline gives CDR1 SGDLS, CDR2 YYNGEE. The ends were cut back, 3 bases at V and 2 bases at J, with 14 bases in the middle. The CDR3 covers 15 residues.

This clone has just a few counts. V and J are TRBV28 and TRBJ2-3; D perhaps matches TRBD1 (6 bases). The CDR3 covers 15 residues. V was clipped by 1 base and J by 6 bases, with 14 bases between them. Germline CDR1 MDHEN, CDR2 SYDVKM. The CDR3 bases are TGTGCCAGCAGTTTATTGGTGGGGGCGAGGGATACGCAGTATTTT. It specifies CASSLLVGARDTQYF.

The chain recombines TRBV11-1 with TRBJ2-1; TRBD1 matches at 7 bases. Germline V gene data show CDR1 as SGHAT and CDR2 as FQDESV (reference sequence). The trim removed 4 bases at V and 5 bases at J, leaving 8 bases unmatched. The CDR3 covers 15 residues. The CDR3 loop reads CASSYLRDRDNEQFF. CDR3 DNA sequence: TGTGCCAGCAGCTATCTCCGGGACAGAGACAATGAGCAGTTCTTC. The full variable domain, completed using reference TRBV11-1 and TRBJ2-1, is EAEVAQSPRYKITEKSQAVAFWCDPISGHATLYWYRQILGQGPELLVQFQDESVVDDSQLPKDRFSAERLKGVDSTLKIQPAELGDSAMYLCASSYLRDRDNEQFFGPGTRLTVL.

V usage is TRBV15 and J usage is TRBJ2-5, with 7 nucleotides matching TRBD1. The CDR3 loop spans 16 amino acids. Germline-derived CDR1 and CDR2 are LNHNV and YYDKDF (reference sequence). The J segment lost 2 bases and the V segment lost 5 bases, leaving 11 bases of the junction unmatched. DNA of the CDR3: TGTGCCACCAGCGGGCTCGGGACAGCAACTCAAGAGACCCAGTACTTC. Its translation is CATSGLGTATQETQYF.

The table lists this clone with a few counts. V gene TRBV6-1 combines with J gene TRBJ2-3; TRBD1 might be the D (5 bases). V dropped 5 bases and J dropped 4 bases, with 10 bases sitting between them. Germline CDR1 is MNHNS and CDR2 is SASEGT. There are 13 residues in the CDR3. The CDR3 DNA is TGTGCCAGCAGTACCCTGACAGCAGATACGCAGTATTTT. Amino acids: CASSTLTADTQYF.

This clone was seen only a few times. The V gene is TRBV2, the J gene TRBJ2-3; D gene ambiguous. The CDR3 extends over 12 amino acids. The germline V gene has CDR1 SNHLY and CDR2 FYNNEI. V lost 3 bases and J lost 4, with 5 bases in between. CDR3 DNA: TGTGCCAGCAGTGAGGGCCCAGATACGCAGTATTTT. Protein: CASSEGPDTQYF.

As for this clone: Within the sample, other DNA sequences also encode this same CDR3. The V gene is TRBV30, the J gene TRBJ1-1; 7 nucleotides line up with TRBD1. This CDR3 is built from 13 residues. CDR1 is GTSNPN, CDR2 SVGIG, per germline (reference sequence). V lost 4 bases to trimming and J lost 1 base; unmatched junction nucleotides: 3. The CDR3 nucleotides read TGTGCCTGGACCGGACAGGCGAACACTGAAGCTTTCTTT. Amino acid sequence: CAWTGQANTEAFF.

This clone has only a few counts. For the CDR3, the DNA is TGTGCCAGCAGCTTGACTGGCGGGGGTTCCTACGAGCAGTACTTC. Amino acid sequence: CASSLTGGGSYEQYF. The chain is built from TRBV5-4 and TRBJ2-7; 7 bases line up with TRBD2. The CDR3 covers 15 residues. CDR1 SGHNT and CDR2 YYREEE come from the germline V gene (reference sequence). J lost 1 base, V lost 1 base, and 5 bases had no gene match.

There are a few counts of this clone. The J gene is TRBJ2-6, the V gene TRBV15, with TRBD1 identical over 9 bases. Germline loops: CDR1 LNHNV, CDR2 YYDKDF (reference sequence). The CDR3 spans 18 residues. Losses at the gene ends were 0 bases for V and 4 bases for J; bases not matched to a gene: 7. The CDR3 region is CATSRDLQGAGGANVLTF. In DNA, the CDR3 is TGTGCCACCAGCAGAGATCTACAGGGGGCGGGGGGGGCCAACGTCCTGACTTTC.

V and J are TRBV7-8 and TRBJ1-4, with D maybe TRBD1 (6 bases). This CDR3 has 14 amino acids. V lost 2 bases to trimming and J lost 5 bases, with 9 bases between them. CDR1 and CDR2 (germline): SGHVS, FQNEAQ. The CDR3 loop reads CASSLRDTNEKLFF. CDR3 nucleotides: TGTGCCAGCAGCTTACGGGACACCAATGAAAAACTGTTTTTT.

The CDR3 nucleotides are TGTGCCAGCAGCCAAGACACGTTAAGGGGCTACACCTTC. This gives the protein CASSQDTLRGYTF. The chain combines TRBV7-8 with TRBJ1-2, with D hard to call. V lost 5 bases and J lost 8, with 15 bases in between. CDR3 size: 13 residues. Germline values: CDR1 SGHVS, CDR2 FQNEAQ.

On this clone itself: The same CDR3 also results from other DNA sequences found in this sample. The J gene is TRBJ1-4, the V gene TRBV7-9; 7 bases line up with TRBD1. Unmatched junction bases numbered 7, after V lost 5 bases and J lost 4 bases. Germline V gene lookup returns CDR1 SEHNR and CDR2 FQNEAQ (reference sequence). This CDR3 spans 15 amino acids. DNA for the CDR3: TGTGCCAGCAGCCCCCCGGGACAGAGTAATGAAAAACTGTTTTTT. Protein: CASSPPGQSNEKLFF.

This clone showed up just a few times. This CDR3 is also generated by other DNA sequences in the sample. CDR3 coding DNA: TGTGCCAGCAGCTCACAGGGGGATCAGCCCCAGCATTTT. Its translation is CASSSQGDQPQHF. The chain joins TRBV7-2 to TRBJ1-5; 8 nucleotides line up with TRBD1. V lost 4 bases, J lost 5 bases, and 1 base stayed unmatched. The CDR3 consists of 13 residues. CDR1 and CDR2 from the germline V gene are SGHTA and FQGNSA.

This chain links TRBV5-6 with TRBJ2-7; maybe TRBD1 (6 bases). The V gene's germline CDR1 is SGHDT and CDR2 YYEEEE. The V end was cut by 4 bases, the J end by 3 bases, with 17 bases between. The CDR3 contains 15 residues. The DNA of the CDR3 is TGTGCCAGCAGCCAAGGGTTAGGGGGTTACTACGAGCAGTACTTC. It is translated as CASSQGLGGYYEQYF.

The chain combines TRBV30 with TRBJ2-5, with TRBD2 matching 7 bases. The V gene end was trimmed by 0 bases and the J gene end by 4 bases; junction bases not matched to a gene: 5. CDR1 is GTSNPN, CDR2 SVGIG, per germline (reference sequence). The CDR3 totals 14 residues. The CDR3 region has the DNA TGTGCCTGGAGTGTAAATGGCGGGGGAGAGACCCAGTACTTC. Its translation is CAWSVNGGGETQYF.

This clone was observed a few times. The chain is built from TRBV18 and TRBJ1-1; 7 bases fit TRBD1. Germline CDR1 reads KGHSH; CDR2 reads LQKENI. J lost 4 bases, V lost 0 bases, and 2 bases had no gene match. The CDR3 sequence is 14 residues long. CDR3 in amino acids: CASSPPHRGTEAFF. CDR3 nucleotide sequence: TGTGCCAGCTCACCACCGCACAGGGGCACTGAAGCTTTCTTT.

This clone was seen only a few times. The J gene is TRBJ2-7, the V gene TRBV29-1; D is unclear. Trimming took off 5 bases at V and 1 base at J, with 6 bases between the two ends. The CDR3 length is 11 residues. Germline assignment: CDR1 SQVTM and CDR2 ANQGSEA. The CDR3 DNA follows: TGCAGCGTTATTCTTTCCTACGAGCAGTACTTC. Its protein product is CSVILSYEQYF.

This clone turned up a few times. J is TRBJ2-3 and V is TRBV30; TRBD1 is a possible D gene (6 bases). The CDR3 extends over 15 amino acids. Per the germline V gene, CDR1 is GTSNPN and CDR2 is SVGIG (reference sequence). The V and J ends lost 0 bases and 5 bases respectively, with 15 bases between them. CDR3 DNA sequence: TGTGCCTGGAGTGTTTCAGGGTGGGGGCAAGATACGCAGTATTTT. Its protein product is CAWSVSGWGQDTQYF.

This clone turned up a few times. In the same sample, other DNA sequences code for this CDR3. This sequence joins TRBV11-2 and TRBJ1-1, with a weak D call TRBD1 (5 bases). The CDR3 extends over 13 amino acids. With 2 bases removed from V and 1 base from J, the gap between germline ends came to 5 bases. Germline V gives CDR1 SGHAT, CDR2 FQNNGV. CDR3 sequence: CASSLQGNTEAFF. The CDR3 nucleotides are TGTGCCAGCAGCTTACAGGGGAACACTGAAGCTTTCTTT.

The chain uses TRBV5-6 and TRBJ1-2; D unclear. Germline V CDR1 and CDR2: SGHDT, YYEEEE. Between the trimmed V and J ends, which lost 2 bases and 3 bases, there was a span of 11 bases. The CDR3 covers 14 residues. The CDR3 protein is CASSLEQLHYGYTF. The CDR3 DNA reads TGTGCCAGCAGCTTAGAACAGCTGCACTATGGCTACACCTTC. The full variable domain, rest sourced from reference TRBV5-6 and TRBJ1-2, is DAGVTQSPTHLIKTRGQQVTLRCSPKSGHDTVSWYQQALGQGPQFIFQYYEEEERQRGNFPDRFSGHQFPNYSSELNVNALLLGDSALYLCASSLEQLHYGYTFGSGTRLTVV.

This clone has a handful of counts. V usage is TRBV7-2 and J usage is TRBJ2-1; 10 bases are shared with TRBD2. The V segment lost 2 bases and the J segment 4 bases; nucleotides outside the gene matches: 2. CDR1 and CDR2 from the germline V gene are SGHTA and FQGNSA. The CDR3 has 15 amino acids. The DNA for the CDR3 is TGTGCCAGCAGCTTACCTAGCGGGGGTTACAATGAGCAGTTCTTC. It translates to CASSLPSGGYNEQFF.

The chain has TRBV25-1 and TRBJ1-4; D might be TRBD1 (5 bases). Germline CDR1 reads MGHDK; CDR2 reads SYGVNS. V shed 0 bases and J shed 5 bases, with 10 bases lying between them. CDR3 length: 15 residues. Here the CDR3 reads CASSEYRAGNEKLFF. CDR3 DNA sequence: TGTGCCAGCAGTGAATATCGGGCAGGGAATGAAAAACTGTTTTTT.